This T cell receptor beta chain was sequenced during a study of response to subunit inactivated influenza vaccine. Study-wide points: Authors suggested each seasonal influenza vaccination recruits few new T cells.

This clonotype was detected many times. Its antigen is unknown. Using its own MiXCR run on the RT-PCR reads, TCRdb lists one record per CDR3 protein. The sample shows under 550,000 distinct CDR3 sequences, roughly 7.9% of them seen only once. Source: PBMCs from blood, taken around 25 months after vaccination. The clonotype was recovered from a man aged 50 to 69 who received an inactivated influenza vaccine.

Here the CDR3 reads CSAGLGGMAYEQYF. The CDR3 bases are TGCAGTGCTGGACTTGGAGGCATGGCATACGAGCAGTACTTC. The gene calls are TRBV20-1 and TRBJ2-7; perhaps TRBD2 as D (5 bases). This CDR3 spans 14 amino acids. The germline V gene encodes CDR1 DFQATT and CDR2 SNEGSKA (reference sequence). Trimming pared 5 bases from V and 4 bases from J, leaving 18 bases between.